The 3 T cell receptor beta chains presented below share a single source sample, sequenced in a study of OX40 agonist ivuxolimab in advanced cancers. Measured with immunoSEQ multiplex PCR; TCRdb has only the in-frame clones, and not every one. The table shows roughly 75,000 clones, with roughly 87% occurring only once. The sample consisted of CD4+ or CD8+ T cells sorted from blood, taken in a trial of the OX40 agonist ivuxolimab. Every receptor here comes from an adult with an advanced solid tumor such as melanoma, head and neck, liver or kidney cancer.

This sequence joins TRBV11-2 and TRBJ1-1; no definite D call. V was clipped by 2 bases and J by 1 base, with 14 bases between them. This CDR3 contains 16 residues. The germline V gene encodes CDR1 SGHAT and CDR2 FQNNGV. Here the CDR3 reads CASSLLRGWENTEAFF. For the CDR3, the DNA is TGTGCCAGCAGCTTACTACGCGGGTGGGAGAACACTGAAGCTTTCTTT.

This sequence joins TRBV7-2 and TRBJ2-7; perhaps TRBD2 as D (6 bases). The V end lost 5 bases, the J end lost 0 bases, and 11 bases lay between the germline ends. In germline, CDR1 is SGHTA, CDR2 FQGNSA. This CDR3 region has 14 residues. The CDR3 DNA reads TGTGCCAGCAGCGTTAGCGGACCCTCCTACGAGCAGTACTTC. It yields the protein CASSVSGPSYEQYF.

This sequence joins TRBV19 and TRBJ2-2; the match to TRBD1 covers 9 bases. This CDR3 is built from 15 residues. Germline V gene data show CDR1 as LNHDA and CDR2 as SQIVND (reference sequence). Losses at the gene ends were 5 bases for V and 4 bases for J; bases not matched to a gene: 5. DNA for the CDR3: TGTGCCAGTAGTCTTGACAGGGGGGTCACCGGGGAGCTGTTTTTT. Its protein is CASSLDRGVTGELFF.